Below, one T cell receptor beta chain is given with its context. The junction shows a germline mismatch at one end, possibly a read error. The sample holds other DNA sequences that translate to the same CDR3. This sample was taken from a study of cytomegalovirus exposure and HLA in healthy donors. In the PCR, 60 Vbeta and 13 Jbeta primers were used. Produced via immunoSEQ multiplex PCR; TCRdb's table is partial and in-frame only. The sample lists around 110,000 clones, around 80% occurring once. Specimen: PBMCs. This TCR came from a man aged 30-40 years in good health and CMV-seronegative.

CDR3 nucleotide sequence: TGTGCTAGCAGTGTGTCAGGGACAGTCGCTAATGAAAAACTGTTTTTT. It translates to CASSVSGTVANEKLFF. V is TRBV2 and J is TRBJ1-4, with 7 positions matching TRBD1. The CDR3 covers 16 residues. Germline V CDR1 and CDR2: SNHLY, FYNNEI.